This TCR beta chain was profiled in a study of blood T cell repertoires in COVID-19 (dated by TCRdb to 2020 to 2021). For the study in its entirety: Collaborator samples came from the United States, Italy and Spain and covered acute and convalescent phases of COVID-19. Where available, HLA class I and class II types were taken from metadata supplied by the sample provider and were not determined by assay-based typing. The repertoires were released in a freely available public database intended as a resource for research on the immune response to SARS-CoV-2. The samples were drawn from two sources: the first 160 participants of the ongoing ImmuneRACE study, and 1,200 or so subjects contributed by 6 global collaborators. Subjects who had been exposed to COVID-19, were actively infected with it, or had recovered from it provided the deeply sampled blood TCRbeta repertoires that made up the dataset. The material from the prospective study consisted of cDNA or gDNA derived from T cells, B-cell-depleted T cells, or PBMCs. The sample metadata nearly always contained a de-identified subject ID, COVID-19 status, age in years and sex.

As to this clone: The specificity of this receptor is unknown. Nothing much larger sits one base from this clone, and base qualities are not available.

The immunoSEQ Assay, a bias-controlled multiplex PCR, was used to amplify TCRbeta CDR3 regions from genomic DNA. The study's own analysis went as follows. Nucleated cell counts per sample were estimated from amplification of reference gene primers within the assay. To quantify the absolute abundance of each unique TCRbeta CDR3 rearrangement, sequence reads were collapsed and filtered. For each sample, productive Simpson clonality was calculated by taking the square root of Simpson's diversity index across productive rearrangements. The clones in this table, taken by TCRdb from immuneACCESS, are in-frame only. Not every clone is retained; where verified, under half of the shortfall comes from an unresolved V gene, and the cause of the rest is unknown. The V and J calls and clone size are taken from that table; D and trimming were inferred from the DNA. The sample table contains more than 25,000 clones; only one count was recorded for about 91% of them. Over 40% of the sample is in the top ten clones.

Collaborating institutions collected whole blood in K2EDTA tubes following their own protocols. Collaborator samples were shipped for TCRbeta analysis as frozen whole blood, isolated PBMCs, or DNA extracted from either sample type. Summary of the overall study and its limitations: Clinical and demographic metadata were provided uncurated, with the amount varying by source and participant.

V and J are truncated by 8 bases and 7 bases respectively, leaving an intervening sequence of 17 bases. The CDR3 sequence holds 14 residues, the cysteine and phenylalanine included. This entry keeps only the CDR3 DNA: 42 bases, framed from base 1. CDR1 MNHNY and CDR2 SVGAGI were looked up in the germline V gene (reference sequence). The V and J segments used are TRBV6-6 and TRBJ2-2; TRBD2 might be the D gene, on 6 matching bases. This TCR came from a human donor with acute or convalescent COVID-19. The donor label of this sample is uncertain. The sample taken for sequencing was peripheral blood. The DNA sequence reads TGTGCCAGCGTGATACGGGAGCGGGTCGGGGAGCTGTTTTTT. Its product reads: CASVIRERVGELFF.